This T cell receptor (beta chain) was sequenced for a study of T-cell reconstitution after alpha-beta-depleted transplantation in children. Study-level points and caveats: Surviving recipient T cells and intrathymic progenitors accounted for some patients' high TCRbeta diversity at day 60. The authors attributed T-cell counts and diversity one year after transplant mostly to newly produced T cells. Several hundred expanded graft clones reportedly supplied alpha-beta T cells about two months after transplant.

Note on this clonotype: Its antigen is still unknown.

A library of TCRbeta sequences, prepared with unique molecular identifiers, was generated. From the PCR reads, TCRdb called clonotypes with MiXCR, one entry per CDR3 protein. The sample lists around 960,000 distinct CDR3 sequences; about 29% were seen once. This receptor was identified in a boy in the first two years of life who had a stem cell transplant for SCID, so the T cells may come from the graft donor. This material consisted of PBMCs, mostly from graft donor cells, taken 360 days after TCRalphabeta/CD19-depleted stem cell transplant.

The CDR3 protein is CASAFLGQYGYTF. The CDR3 nucleotides are TGTGCCAGCGCCTTCCTGGGACAGTATGGCTACACCTTC. The chain employs TRBV12-3 or TRBV12-4 and TRBJ1-2, with TRBD1 matching 7 bases. Losses at the gene ends were 8 bases for V and 5 bases for J; bases not matched to a gene: 8. The CDR3 contains 13 residues.